The rows below give T cell receptor beta chains drawn from one sample of a study of Ad26.COV2.S vaccination and SARS-CoV-2 variants. Clones were read by immunoSEQ multiplex PCR, and TCRdb kept only the in-frame ones, dropping some. The table lists some 520,000 clones, about 83% of them singletons. The sample was peripheral blood, taken in a trial of Ad26.COV2.S vaccine versus placebo. The receptors were gathered from a person aged 18-65 years who received the Ad26.COV2.S COVID-19 vaccine or a placebo. The conserved cysteine and the conserved F or W are not part of the CDR3 here. Each record gives: clone size, V gene, CDR3 protein. The size of a clone is reported for some rows only, either as once, few or many, or as a class for expanded clones.

clone_size: NA; v_call: TRBV10-3; cdr3_aa: AIRGASPYEQF
clone_size: NA; v_call: TRBV4-2; cdr3_aa: ASSLGSSGSYNEQF
clone_size: NA; v_call: TRBV7-8; cdr3_aa: ASGRAASSYEQY
clone_size: NA; v_call: TRBV11-2; cdr3_aa: ASSLDLTEAF
clone_size: NA; v_call: TRBV15; cdr3_aa: ATSRDLANEQF
clone_size: NA; v_call: TRBV12-3/TRBV12-4; cdr3_aa: ASSLAGGTEAF
clone_size: NA; v_call: TRBV9; cdr3_aa: ASSVAGDLSPLH
clone_size: few; v_call: TRBV19; cdr3_aa: ASSFGTPAKETQY
clone_size: once; v_call: TRBV7-2; cdr3_aa: ASSFISDRGEAF
clone_size: NA; v_call: TRBV5-8; cdr3_aa: ASSFKTVGGYT
clone_size: NA; v_call: TRBV2; cdr3_aa: ASRNGRDYEQY
clone_size: NA; v_call: TRBV7-6; cdr3_aa: ASSSSSLGGVGSYEQY